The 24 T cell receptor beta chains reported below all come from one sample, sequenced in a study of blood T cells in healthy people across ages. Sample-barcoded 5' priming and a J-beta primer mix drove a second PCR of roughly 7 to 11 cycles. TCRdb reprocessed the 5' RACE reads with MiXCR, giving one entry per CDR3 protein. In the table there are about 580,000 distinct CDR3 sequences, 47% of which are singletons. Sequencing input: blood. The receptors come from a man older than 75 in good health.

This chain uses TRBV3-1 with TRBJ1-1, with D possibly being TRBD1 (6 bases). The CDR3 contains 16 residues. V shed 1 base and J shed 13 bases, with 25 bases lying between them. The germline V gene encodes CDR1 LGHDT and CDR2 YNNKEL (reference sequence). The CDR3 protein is CASSQVPKLAEEGHFF. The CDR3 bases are TGTGCCAGCAGCCAAGTGCCGAAGTTAGCTGAAGAGGGACATTTCTTT. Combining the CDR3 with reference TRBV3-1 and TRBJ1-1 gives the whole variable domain DTAVSQTPKYLVTQMGNDKSIKCEQNLGHDTMYWYKQDSKKFLKIMFSYNNKELIINETVPNRFSPKSPDKAHLNLHINSLELGDSAVYFCASSQVPKLAEEGHFFGQGTRLTVV.

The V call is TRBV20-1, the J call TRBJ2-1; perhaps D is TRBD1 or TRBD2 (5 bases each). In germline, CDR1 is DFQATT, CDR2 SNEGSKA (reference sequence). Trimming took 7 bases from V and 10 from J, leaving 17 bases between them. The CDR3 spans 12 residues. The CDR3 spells CSGRGPTYEQFF. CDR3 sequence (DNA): TGCAGTGGTCGGGGCCCAACCTACGAGCAGTTCTTC.

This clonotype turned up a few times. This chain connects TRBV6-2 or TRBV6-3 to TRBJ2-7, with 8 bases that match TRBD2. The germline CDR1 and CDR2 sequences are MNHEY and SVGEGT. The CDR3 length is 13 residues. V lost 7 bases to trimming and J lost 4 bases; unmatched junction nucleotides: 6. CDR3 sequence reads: CASIGRVLYEQYF. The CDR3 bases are TGTGCCAGCATCGGGAGGGTGTTATACGAGCAGTACTTC.

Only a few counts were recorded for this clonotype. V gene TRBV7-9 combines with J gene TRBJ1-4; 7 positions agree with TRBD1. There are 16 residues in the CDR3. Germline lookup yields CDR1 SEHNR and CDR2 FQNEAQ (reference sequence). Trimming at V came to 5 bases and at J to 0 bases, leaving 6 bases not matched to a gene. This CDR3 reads CASSTHRGSTNEKLFF. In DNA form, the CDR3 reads TGTGCCAGCAGCACTCACAGGGGCTCAACTAATGAAAAACTGTTTTTT.

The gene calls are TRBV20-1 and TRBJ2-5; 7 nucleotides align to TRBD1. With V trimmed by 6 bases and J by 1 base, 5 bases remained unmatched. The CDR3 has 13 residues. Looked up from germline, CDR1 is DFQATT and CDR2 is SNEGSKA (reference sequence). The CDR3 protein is CSAPTGSQETQYF. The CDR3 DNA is TGCAGTGCCCCGACAGGGTCCCAAGAGACCCAGTACTTC.

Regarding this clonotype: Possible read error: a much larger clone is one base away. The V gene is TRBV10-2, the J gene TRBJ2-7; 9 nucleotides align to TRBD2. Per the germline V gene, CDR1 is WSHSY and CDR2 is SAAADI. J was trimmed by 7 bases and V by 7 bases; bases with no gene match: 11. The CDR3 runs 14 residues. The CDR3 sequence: CASTRSGGYNEQYF. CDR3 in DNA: TGCGCCAGCACCCGTAGCGGGGGCTACAATGAGCAGTACTTC.

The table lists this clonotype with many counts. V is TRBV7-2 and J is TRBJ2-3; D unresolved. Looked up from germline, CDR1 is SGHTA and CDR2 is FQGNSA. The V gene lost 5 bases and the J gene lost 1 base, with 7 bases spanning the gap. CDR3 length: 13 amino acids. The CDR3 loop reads CASSLMGTDTQYF. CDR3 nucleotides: TGTGCCAGCAGCCTGATGGGCACAGATACGCAGTATTTT.

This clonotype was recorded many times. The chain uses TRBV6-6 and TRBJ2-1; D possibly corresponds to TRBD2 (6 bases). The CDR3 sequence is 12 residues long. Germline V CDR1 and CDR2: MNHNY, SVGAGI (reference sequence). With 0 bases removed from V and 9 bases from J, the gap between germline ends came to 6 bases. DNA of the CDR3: TGTGCCAGCAGTTACTCCGGGGGTGAGCAGTTCTTC. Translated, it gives CASSYSGGEQFF.

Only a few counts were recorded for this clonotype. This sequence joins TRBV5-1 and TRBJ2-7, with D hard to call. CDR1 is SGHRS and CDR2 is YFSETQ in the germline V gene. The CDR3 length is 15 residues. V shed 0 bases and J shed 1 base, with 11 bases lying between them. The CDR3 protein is CASSLAPSQSYEQYF. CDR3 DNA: TGCGCCAGCAGCTTGGCCCCCAGCCAATCCTACGAGCAGTACTTC.

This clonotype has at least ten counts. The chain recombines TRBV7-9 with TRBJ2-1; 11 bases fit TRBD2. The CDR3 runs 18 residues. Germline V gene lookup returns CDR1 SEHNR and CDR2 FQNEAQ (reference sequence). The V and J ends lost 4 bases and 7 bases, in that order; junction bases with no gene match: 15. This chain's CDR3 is CASSSNPVAGGPRNEQFF. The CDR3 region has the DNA TGTGCCAGCAGCTCCAACCCAGTAGCGGGAGGGCCGAGGAATGAGCAGTTCTTC.

The CDR3 nucleotides read TGTGCCAGCAGCCATTGGGTCGAGCGGAAGGGGGCTACGCAGTATTTT. Its protein is CASSHWVERKGATQYF. The J gene is TRBJ2-3, the V gene TRBV3-1; 7 bases are shared with TRBD1. Losses at the gene ends were 3 bases for V and 8 bases for J; bases not matched to a gene: 14. Germline values: CDR1 LGHDT, CDR2 YNNKEL (reference sequence). The CDR3 is made up of 16 amino acids.

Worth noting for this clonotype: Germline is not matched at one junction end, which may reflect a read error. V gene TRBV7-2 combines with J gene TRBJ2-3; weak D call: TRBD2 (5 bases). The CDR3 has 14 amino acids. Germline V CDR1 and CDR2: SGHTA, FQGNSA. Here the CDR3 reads CASNLGGTTDTQYF. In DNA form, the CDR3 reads TGTGCCAGCAACTTAGGAGGCACTACAGATACGCAGTATTTT.

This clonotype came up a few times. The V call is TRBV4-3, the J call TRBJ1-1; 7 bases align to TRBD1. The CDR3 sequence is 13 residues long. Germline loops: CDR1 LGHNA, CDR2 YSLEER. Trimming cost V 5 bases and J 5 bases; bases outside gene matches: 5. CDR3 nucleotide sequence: TGCGCCAGCAGCGCAGGGGGTCGAACTGAAGCTTTCTTT. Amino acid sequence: CASSAGGRTEAFF.

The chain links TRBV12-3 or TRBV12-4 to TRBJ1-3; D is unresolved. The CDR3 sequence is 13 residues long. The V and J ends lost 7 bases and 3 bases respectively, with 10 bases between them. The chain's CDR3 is CASIKRDGNTIYF. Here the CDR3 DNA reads TGTGCCAGCATCAAGAGGGATGGAAACACCATATATTTT.

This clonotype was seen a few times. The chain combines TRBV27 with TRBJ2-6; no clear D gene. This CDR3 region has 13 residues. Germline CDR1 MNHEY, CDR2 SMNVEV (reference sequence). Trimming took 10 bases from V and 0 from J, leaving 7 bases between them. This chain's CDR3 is CATRRSGANVLTF. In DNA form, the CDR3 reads TGTGCCACCCGGCGCTCTGGGGCCAACGTCCTGACTTTC.

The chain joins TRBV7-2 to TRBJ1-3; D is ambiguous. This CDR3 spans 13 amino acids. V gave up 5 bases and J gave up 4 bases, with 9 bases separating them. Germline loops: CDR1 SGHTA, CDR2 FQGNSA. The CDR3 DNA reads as TGTGCCAGCAGCCCCTATTTCGGAAACACCATATATTTT. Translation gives CASSPYFGNTIYF.

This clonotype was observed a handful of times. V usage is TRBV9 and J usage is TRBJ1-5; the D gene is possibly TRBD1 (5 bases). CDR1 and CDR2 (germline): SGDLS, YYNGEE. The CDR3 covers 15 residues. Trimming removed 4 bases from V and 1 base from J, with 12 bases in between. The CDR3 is CASSPTGDSNQPQHF. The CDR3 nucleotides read TGTGCCAGCAGCCCCACCGGGGACAGCAATCAGCCCCAGCATTTT.

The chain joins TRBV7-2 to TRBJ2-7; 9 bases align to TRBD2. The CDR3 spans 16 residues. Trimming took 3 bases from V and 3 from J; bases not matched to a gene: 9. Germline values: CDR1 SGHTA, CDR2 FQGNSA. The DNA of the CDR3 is TGTGCCAGCAGCTTCTCTGGCGGGAGGGTAAACTACGAGCAGTACTTC. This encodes CASSFSGGRVNYEQYF.

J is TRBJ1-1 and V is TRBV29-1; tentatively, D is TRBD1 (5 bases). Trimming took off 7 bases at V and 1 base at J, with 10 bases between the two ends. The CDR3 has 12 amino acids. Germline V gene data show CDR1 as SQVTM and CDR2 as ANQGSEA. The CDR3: CSAQRGNTEAFF. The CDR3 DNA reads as TGCAGCGCCCAAAGGGGGAACACTGAAGCTTTCTTT.

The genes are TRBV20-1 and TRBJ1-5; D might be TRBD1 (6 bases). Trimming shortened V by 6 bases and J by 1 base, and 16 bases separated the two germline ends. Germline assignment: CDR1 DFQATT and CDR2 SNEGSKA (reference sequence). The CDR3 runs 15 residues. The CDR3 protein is CSAKYGTPSNQPQHF. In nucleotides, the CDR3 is TGCAGTGCGAAGTACGGGACACCCAGCAATCAGCCCCAGCATTTT.

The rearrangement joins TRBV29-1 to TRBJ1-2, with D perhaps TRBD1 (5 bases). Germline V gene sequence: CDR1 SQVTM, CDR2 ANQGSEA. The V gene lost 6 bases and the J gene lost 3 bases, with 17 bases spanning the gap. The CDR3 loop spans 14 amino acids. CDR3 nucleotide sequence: TGCAGCGTGGGGGGGATGGACGGTTACTATGGCTACACCTTC. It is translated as CSVGGMDGYYGYTF.

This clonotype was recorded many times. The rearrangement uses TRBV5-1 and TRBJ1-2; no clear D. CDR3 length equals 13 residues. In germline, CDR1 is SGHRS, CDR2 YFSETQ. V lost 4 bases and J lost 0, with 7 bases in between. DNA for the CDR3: TGCGCCAGCAGCGAAGATACTAACTATGGCTACACCTTC. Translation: CASSEDTNYGYTF.

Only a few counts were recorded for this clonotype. This chain's CDR3 is CASSFPTGELFF. CDR3 DNA: TGTGCCAGCAGCTTTCCCACCGGGGAGCTGTTTTTT. V gene TRBV7-2 combines with J gene TRBJ2-2; D not resolved. The CDR3 totals 12 residues. Deletions cut 3 bases from V and 4 bases from J, with 3 bases between. Germline V gives CDR1 SGHTA, CDR2 FQGNSA.

The CDR3 reads CASSLSGQVRLNEQFF. The CDR3 DNA reads as TGCGCCAGCAGCTTGTCGGGGCAGGTCCGACTCAATGAGCAGTTCTTC. J is TRBJ2-1 and V is TRBV5-1; D is possibly TRBD1 or TRBD2 (5 bases each). This CDR3 has 16 residues. Germline V gene data show CDR1 as SGHRS and CDR2 as YFSETQ. V lost 1 base to trimming and J lost 6 bases, with 17 bases between them.